The TCR beta chain described here comes from a study of vaccination effects on CD4 cells after COVID-19. Study-wide context: Prior to sequencing, the ViraFEST assay stimulated PBMC with viral peptide pools, which expanded the antigen-specific CD4+ T cells. Post-vaccine sampling occurred a median 72 days after the second dose. Whole-study findings and limits: Few convalescent patients were studied, and early post-infection samples were lacking.

In regard to this clone: Its antigen is still unknown.

Subsequent to a culture period of more than 8 days, CD4+ T cells were isolated. Each participant received a vaccine that was either BNT162b2 or mRNA-1273, given as two doses. In the cultures, half the medium was exchanged for IL-2 medium on days 3 and 7. Germline V gives CDR1 MNHNY, CDR2 SVGAGI (reference sequence). V lost 6 bases and J 1 base, leaving 4 bases between the germline ends. The CDR3 is 12 residues long. Only in-frame clones appear in the TCRdb table, and some are missing; sequencing was by immunoSEQ multiplex PCR. The repertoire holds tens of thousands of clones, with around 74% as singletons.

This rearrangement joins TRBV6-6 to TRBJ2-4; the D is unclear. The input for sequencing was CD4+ T cells from PBMCs cultured without peptide, taken after COVID-19 vaccination. The receptor was derived from a human donor who received a COVID-19 vaccine. CDR3 in DNA: TGTGCCAGCAGCACCGCCAAAAACATTCAGTACTTC. As protein: CASSTAKNIQYF.